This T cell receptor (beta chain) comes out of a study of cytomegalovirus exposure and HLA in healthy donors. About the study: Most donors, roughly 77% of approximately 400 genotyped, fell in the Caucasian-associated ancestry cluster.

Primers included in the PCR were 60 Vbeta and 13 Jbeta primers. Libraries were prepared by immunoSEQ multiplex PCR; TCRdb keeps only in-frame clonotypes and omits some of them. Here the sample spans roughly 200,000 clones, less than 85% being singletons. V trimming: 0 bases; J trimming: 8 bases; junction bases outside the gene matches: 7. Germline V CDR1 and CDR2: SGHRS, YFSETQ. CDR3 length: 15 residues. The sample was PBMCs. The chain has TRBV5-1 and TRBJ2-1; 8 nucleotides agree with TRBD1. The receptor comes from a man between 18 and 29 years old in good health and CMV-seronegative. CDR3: CASSLEFGQGYEQFF. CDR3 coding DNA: TGCGCCAGCAGCTTGGAATTCGGACAGGGATATGAGCAGTTCTTC. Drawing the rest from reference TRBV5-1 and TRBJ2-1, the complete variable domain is KAGVTQTPRYLIKTRGQQVTLSCSPISGHRSVSWYQQTPGQGLQFLFEYFSETQRNKGNFPGRFSGRQFSNSRSEMNVSTLELGDSALYLCASSLEFGQGYEQFFGPGTRLTVL.